The text below deals with one T cell receptor (beta chain). Its cognate antigen is unknown. Sequenced by immunoSEQ multiplex PCR; TCRdb stores in-frame clones only, minus some. There are about 140,000 clones in the sample; just over 90% occur only once, and less than 0.95% lies in the top ten. The data derive from a study of T cell responses to AZD1222 COVID-19 vaccine. Study-wide results and caveats: At 160-218 and 743-854, vaccine-associated CD4 TCRs were dominant, and they spanned spike. Only a handful of AZD1222 recipients were seropositive at baseline.

Germline CDR1 and CDR2: MNHEY and SMNVEV (reference sequence). This CDR3 has 12 residues. V was cut by 10 bases and J by 6 bases, with 16 bases left in between. Sequences were derived from peripheral blood, sampled on day 0 of MenACWY control vaccination. The chain has TRBV27 and TRBJ2-7, with D maybe TRBD2 (5 bases). The source of this sequence is an adult in good health. This CDR3 reads CATLSEGSEQYF. The CDR3 bases are TGTGCCACCCTTTCCGAGGGATCCGAGCAGTACTTC.